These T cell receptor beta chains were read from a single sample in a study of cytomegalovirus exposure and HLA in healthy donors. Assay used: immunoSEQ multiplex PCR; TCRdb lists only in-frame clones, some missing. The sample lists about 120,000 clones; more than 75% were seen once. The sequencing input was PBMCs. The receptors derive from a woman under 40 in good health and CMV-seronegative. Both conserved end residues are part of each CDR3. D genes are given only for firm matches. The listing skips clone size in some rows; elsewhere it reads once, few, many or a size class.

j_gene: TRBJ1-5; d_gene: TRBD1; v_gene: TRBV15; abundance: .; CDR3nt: TGTGCCACCAGCAGAGACCCGGGACAGGCGGGTCATAGCAATCAGCCCCAGCATTTT; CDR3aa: CATSRDPGQAGHSNQPQHF
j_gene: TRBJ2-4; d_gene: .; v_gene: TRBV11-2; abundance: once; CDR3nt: TGTGCCAGCAGCTCAATGGGGGGAATGCAGAACATTCAGTACTTC; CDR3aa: CASSSMGGMQNIQYF
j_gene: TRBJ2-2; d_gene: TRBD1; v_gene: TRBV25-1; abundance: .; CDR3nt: TGTGCCAGCAGTGAGGGGACAGGGAGGTCCGGGGAGCTGTTTTTT; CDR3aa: CASSEGTGRSGELFF
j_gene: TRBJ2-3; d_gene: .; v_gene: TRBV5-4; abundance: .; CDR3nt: TGTGCCAGCCGAGGGTCCGAACAACCGGCCTACGATACGCAGTATTTT; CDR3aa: CASRGSEQPAYDTQYF
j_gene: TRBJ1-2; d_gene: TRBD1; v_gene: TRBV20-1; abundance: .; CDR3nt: TGCAGTGGCTCCGACAGGGTTGGCTACACCTTC; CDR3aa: CSGSDRVGYTF
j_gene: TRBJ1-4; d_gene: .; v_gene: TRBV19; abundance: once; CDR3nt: TGTGCCAGTAGCTTAACAGGGCATGAAAAACTGTTTTTT; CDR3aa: CASSLTGHEKLFF
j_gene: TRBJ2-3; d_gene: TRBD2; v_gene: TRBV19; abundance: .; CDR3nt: TGTGCCAGTCGAAGCGGGGGGGCGGGCACAGATACGCAGTATTTT; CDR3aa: CASRSGGAGTDTQYF
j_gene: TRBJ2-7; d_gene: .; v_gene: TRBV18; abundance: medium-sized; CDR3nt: TGTGCCAGCTCCCCGAGCTCCTACGAGCAGTACTTC; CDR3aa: CASSPSSYEQYF
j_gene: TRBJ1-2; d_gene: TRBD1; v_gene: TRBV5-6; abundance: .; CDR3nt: TGTGCCAGCAGCTTGGGGGCAGGGGGTGGCTACACCTTC; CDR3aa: CASSLGAGGGYTF
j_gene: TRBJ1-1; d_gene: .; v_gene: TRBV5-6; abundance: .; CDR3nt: TGTGCCAGCAGCAGTTCGGGGAGGCCTGAAGCTTTCTTT; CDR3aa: CASSSSGRPEAFF
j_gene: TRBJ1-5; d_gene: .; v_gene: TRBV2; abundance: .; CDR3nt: TGTGCCAGCAGCGAAGGGAAGCGGTCCCAGCCCCAGCATTTT; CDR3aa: CASSEGKRSQPQHF
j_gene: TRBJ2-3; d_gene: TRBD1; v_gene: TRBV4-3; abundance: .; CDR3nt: TGCGCCAGCAGCCAAGAACGGGACAGCCGGAACACAGATACGCAGTATTTT; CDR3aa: CASSQERDSRNTDTQYF
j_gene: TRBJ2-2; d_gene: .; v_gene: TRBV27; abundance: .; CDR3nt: TGTGCCAGCAGTTTATTCTGGGCCAGTCCAGGTACCGGGGAGCTGTTTTTT; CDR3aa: CASSLFWASPGTGELFF
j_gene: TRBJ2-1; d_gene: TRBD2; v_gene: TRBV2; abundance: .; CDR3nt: TGTGCCAGCGGTTTCCTCTTAGCGGGGGGGCAGGATGAGCAGTTCTTC; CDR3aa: CASGFLLAGGQDEQFF
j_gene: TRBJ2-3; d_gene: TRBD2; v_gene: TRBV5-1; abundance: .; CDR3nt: TGCGCCAGCAGCTGGAGCGGGGGGGCCATCACAGATACGCAGTATTTT; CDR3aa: CASSWSGGAITDTQYF
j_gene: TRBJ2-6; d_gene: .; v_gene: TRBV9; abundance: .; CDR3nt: TGTGCCAGCAGCCTCGCTGGGGCCAACGTCCTGACTTTC; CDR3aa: CASSLAGANVLTF
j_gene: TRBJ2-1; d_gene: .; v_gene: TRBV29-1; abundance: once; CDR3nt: TGCAGCGTCGGACAGTTTGAGCAGTTCTTC; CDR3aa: CSVGQFEQFF
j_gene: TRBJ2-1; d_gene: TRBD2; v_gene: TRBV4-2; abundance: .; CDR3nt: TGTGCCAGCAGCCGGACTAGCGGGGGAGAGAATGAGCAGTTCTTC; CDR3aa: CASSRTSGGENEQFF
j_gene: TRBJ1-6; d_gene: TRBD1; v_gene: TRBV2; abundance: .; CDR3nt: TGTGCCAGCAGGACGGACAGGAGGGATTCACCCCTCCACTTT; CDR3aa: CASRTDRRDSPLHF
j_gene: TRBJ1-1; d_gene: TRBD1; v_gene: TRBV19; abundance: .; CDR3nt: TGTGCCAGTAGTATCCTAGGTTCCGGGACAGAAATGTCAAACACTGAAGCTTTCTTT; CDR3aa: CASSILGSGTEMSNTEAFF
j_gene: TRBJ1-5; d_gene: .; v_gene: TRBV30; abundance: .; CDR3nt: TGTGCCTGGAGTGTACTGGGGGGAGAGAATCAGCCCCAGCATTTT; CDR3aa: CAWSVLGGENQPQHF
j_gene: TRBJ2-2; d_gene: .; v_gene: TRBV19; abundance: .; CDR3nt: TGTGCCAGTAGTCGGCGGCTCTCGAACACCGGGGAGCTGTTTTTT; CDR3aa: CASSRRLSNTGELFF
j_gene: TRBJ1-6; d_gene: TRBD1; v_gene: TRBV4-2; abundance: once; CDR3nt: TGTGCCAGCAGCCAAGACCACGACATTTGGACAGGGGGCTCCTATAATTCACCCCTCCACTTT; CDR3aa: CASSQDHDIWTGGSYNSPLHF
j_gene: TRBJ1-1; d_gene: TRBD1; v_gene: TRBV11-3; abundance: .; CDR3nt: TGTGCCAGCAGCTCGGGCACAGGGGTTGGCACTGAAGCTTTCTTT; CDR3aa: CASSSGTGVGTEAFF
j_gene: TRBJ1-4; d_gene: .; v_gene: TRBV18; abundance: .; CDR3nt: TGTGCCAGCTCACCACAAGCCCCAGGGCCAGTTGAAAAACTGTTTTTT; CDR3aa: CASSPQAPGPVEKLFF
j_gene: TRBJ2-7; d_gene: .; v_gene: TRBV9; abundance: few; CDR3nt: TGTGCCAGCAGCCCCAAAATGGCGGGGTACGAGCAGTACTTC; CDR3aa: CASSPKMAGYEQYF
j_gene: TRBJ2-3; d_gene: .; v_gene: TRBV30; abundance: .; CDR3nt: TGTGCCTGGGTAGGGAGTATGGGGACAGATACGCAGTATTTT; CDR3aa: CAWVGSMGTDTQYF
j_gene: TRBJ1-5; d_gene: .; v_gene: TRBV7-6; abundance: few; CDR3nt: TGTGCCAGCATCCGGACTGAGCCTCAGCCCCAGCATTTT; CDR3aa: CASIRTEPQPQHF
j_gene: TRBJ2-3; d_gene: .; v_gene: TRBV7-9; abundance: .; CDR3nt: TGTGCCAGCAGCCCCCGAGCGGCCCCGTTTCAGGATACGCAGTATTTT; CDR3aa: CASSPRAAPFQDTQYF
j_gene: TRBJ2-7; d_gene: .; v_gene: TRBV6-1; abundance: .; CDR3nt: TGTGCCAGCATTTCTGGCAGACGGAGCTCCTACGAGCAGTACTTC; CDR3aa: CASISGRRSSYEQYF
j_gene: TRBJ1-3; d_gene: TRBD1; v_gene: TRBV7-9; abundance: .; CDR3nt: TGTGCCAGCAGCTTAGTAGGGACAGGGTTTTACGGAAACACCATATATTTT; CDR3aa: CASSLVGTGFYGNTIYF
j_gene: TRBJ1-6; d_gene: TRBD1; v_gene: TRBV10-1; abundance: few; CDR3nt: TGCGCCAGCAGTGAGTCCTGGGACAGGGGGAATTCACCCCTCCACTTT; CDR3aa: CASSESWDRGNSPLHF
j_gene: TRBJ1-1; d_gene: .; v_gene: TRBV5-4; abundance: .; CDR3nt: TGTGCCAGCAGCCTACGACAGACGAACACTGAAGCTTTCTTT; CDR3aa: CASSLRQTNTEAFF
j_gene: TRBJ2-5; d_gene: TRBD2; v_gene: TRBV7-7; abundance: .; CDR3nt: TGTGCTAGCAGCTTATTGACTAGCGGCCAAGAGACCCAGTACTTC; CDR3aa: CASSLLTSGQETQYF
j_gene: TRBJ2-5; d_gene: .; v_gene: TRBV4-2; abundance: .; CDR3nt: TGTGCCAGCAGCCAAGATGGAGGTTTGCAAGAGACCCAGTACTTC; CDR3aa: CASSQDGGLQETQYF
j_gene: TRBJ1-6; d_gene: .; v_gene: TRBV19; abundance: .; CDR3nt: TGTGCCAGTAGTACCGACACAGGGCTGGATTCACCCCTCCACTTT; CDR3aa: CASSTDTGLDSPLHF
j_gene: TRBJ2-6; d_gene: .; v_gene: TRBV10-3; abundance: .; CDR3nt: TGTGCCATCAGCTCGCAGGGTACCGGGGCCAACGTCCTGACTTTC; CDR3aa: CAISSQGTGANVLTF
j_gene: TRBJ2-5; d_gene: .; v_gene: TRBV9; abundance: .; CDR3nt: TGTGCCAGCAGCGTAGGGGCAGCACAAGAGACCCAGTACTTC; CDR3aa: CASSVGAAQETQYF
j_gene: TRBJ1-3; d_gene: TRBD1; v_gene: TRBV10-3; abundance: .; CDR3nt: TGTGCCATCGAGGGGGCGGGAAACACCATATATTTT; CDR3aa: CAIEGAGNTIYF
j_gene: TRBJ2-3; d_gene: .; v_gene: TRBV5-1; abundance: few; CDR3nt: TGCGCCAGCAGCAGCCTTGGGGGGGGCCTCACCCCAGATACGCAGTATTTT; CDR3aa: CASSSLGGGLTPDTQYF
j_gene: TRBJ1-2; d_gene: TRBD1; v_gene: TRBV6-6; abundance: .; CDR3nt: TGTGCCAGCAGTTACGGACAGGGGGCCTCTAACTATGGCTACACCTTC; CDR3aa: CASSYGQGASNYGYTF
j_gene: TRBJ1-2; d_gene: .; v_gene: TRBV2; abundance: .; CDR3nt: TGTGCCAGCAGGGTGGGGGCGGGTGGCTACACCTTC; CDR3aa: CASRVGAGGYTF
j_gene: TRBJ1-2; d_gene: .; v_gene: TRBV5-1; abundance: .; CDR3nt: TGCGCCAGCAGCTCGCAAGGCGGCTATGGCTACACCTTC; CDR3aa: CASSSQGGYGYTF
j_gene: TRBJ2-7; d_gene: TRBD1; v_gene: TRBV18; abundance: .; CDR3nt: TGTGCCAGCTCACCACTGCCCAGACAGGGGTTCTCCTACGAGCAGTACTTC; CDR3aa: CASSPLPRQGFSYEQYF
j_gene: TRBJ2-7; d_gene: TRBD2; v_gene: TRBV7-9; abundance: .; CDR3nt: TGTGCCAGCAGCTCCGTGGGGGGGTCCTTCGAGCAGTACTTC; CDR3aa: CASSSVGGSFEQYF
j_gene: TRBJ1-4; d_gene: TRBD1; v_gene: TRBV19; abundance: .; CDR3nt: TGTGCCAGTAGTCCCTTGACAGGGGGAGGTGAAAAACTGTTTTTT; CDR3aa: CASSPLTGGGEKLFF
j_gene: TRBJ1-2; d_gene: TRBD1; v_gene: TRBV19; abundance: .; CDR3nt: TGTGCCAGTAGTATAGGTGGACAGGTCTATGGCTACACCTTC; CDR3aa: CASSIGGQVYGYTF
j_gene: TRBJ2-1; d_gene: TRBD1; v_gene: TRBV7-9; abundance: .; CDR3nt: TGTGCCAGCAGCAGGACAGGGGGCCTCTACAATGAGCAGTTCTTC; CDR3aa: CASSRTGGLYNEQFF
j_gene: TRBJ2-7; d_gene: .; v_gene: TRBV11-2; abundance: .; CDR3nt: TGTGCCAGCTCCGTGTTAGAGGGCTACGAGCAGTACTTC; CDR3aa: CASSVLEGYEQYF
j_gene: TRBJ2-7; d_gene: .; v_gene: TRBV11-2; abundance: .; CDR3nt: TGTGCCAGCAGCTTAGACAGGGGAAGCTACGAGCAGTACTTC; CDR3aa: CASSLDRGSYEQYF
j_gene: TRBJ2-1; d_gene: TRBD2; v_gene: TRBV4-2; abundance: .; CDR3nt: TGTGCCAGCAGCCAGGTGACTCCGGGCGGGGGTGATAATGAGCAGTTCTTC; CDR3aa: CASSQVTPGGGDNEQFF
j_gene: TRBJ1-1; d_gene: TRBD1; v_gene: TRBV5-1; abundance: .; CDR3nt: TGCGCCAGCAGCCCAGGGGGCCCGAACACTGAAGCTTTCTTT; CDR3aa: CASSPGGPNTEAFF